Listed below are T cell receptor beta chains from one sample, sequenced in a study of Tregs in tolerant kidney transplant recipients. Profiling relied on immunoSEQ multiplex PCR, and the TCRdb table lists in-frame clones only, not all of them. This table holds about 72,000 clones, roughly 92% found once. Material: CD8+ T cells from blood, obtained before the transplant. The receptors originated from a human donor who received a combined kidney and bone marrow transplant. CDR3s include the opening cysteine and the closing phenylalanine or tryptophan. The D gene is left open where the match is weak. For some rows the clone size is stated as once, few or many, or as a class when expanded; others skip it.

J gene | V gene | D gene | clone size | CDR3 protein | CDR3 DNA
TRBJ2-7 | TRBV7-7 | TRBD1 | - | CASSPLLGTGSSYEQYF | TGTGCCAGCAGCCCCCTATTAGGGACAGGGAGCTCCTACGAGCAGTACTTC
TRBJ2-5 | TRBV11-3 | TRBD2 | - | CASSLTSGRLETQYF | TGTGCCAGCAGCCTTACTAGCGGGAGGTTGGAGACCCAGTACTTC
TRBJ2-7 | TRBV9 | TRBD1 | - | CASSGPGQGGEQYF | TGTGCCAGCAGCGGGCCGGGACAGGGGGGCGAGCAGTACTTC
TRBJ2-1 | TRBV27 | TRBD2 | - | CASSFGLAVYNEQFF | TGTGCCAGCAGTTTCGGACTAGCGGTCTACAATGAGCAGTTCTTC
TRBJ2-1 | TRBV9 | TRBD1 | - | CASTQGASTYNEQFF | TGTGCCAGCACCCAGGGGGCTAGCACGTACAATGAGCAGTTCTTC
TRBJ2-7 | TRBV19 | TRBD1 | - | CASSFTTGPYEQYF | TGTGCCAGTAGTTTCACGACAGGGCCCTACGAGCAGTACTTC
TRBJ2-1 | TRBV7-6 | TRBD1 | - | CASSLGQGGHYNEQFF | TGTGCCAGCAGCTTGGGACAGGGCGGCCACTACAATGAGCAGTTCTTC
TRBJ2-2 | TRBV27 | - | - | CASSLLTANTGELFF | TGTGCCAGCAGTCTCCTGACAGCGAACACCGGGGAGCTGTTTTTT
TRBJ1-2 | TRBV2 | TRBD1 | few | CASSLPRTGASYGYTF | TGTGCCAGCAGTCTCCCGAGGACAGGGGCGAGCTATGGCTACACCTTC
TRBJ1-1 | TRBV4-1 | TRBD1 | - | CASSQGQGWNTEAFF | TGCGCCAGCAGCCAAGGACAGGGTTGGAACACTGAAGCTTTCTTT
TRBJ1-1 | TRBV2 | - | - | CASSGGSPEPFF | TGTGCCAGCAGTGGGGGCTCCCCCGAACCTTTCTTT
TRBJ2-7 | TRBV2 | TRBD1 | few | CASSESSGTGGSYEQYF | TGTGCCAGCAGTGAAAGCTCCGGGACAGGGGGCTCCTACGAGCAGTACTTC
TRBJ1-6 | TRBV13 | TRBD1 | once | CASSEGTGNSPLHF | TGTGCCAGCAGCGAAGGGACAGGGAATTCCCCCCTCCACTTT
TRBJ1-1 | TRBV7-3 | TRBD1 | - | CASSVTGGLLDTEAFF | TGTGCCAGCAGCGTGACAGGGGGATTACTCGACACTGAAGCTTTCTTT
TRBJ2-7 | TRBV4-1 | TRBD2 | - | CASSQEGLASYEQYF | TGCGCCAGCAGCCAAGAGGGACTAGCCTCCTACGAGCAGTACTTC
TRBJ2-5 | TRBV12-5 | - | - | CASGPDRETQYF | TGTGCTAGTGGCCCCGACAGAGAGACCCAGTACTTC
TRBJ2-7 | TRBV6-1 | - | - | CASRAGRAYEQYF | TGTGCCAGCAGGGCGGGGAGAGCCTACGAGCAGTACTTC